These 7 T cell receptor beta chains were sequenced from one sample in a study of graft-versus-host responses after intestinal transplantation. The method was immunoSEQ multiplex PCR; TCRdb's version includes in-frame clones alone and lacks a portion of them. The sample consists of 15,000 to 20,000 clones, approximately 39% of them appearing once. The sequencing used alloreactive CD4+ T cells from a mixed lymphocyte reaction culture, collected before transplantation. Indicated subset: CFSE-low proliferating T cells sorted from approximately 6-day pre-transplant mixed lymphocyte reaction (GvH or HvG direction). The source is a human patient who was an organ donor for intestinal transplantation.

The chain recombines TRBV6-9 with TRBJ1-5; 7 bases are shared with TRBD1. Trimming removed 3 bases from V and 7 bases from J; junction bases left unmatched: 6. This CDR3 region has 14 residues. CDR1 is MNHGY and CDR2 is SVAAGI in the germline V gene. CDR3 amino acids: CASSYPNRGQPQHF. Here the CDR3 DNA reads TGTGCCAGCAGTTACCCTAACAGGGGACAGCCCCAGCATTTT.

This clone has more than one count but fewer than ten. The V gene is TRBV6-5, the J gene TRBJ1-4; D perhaps matches TRBD1 (6 bases). V was pared by 6 bases and J by 7 bases, with 18 bases between. Per germline, CDR1 MNHEY and CDR2 SVGAGI. The CDR3 is made up of 15 amino acids. For the CDR3, the DNA is TGTGCCAGCAGCCCTGGGGGCCCGGGTGGTGAAAAACTGTTTTTT. It specifies CASSPGGPGGEKLFF.

The chain links TRBV5-1 to TRBJ2-4, with D perhaps TRBD2 (5 bases). Germline V gives CDR1 SGHRS, CDR2 YFSETQ. The CDR3 covers 17 residues. V was cut by 4 bases and J by 3 bases, with 20 bases left in between. CDR3 loop: CASSPPERADGKNIQYF. CDR3 nucleotide sequence: TGCGCCAGCAGCCCTCCGGAGAGGGCGGACGGCAAAAACATTCAGTACTTC.

The chain carries TRBV7-9 and TRBJ2-1; D gene ambiguous. Germline V gene sequence: CDR1 SEHNR, CDR2 FQNEAQ (reference sequence). Between the trimmed V and J ends, which lost 5 bases and 6 bases, there was a span of 11 bases. The CDR3 sequence is 13 residues long. CDR3 protein: CASSDGPGNEQFF. The CDR3 DNA follows: TGTGCCAGCAGCGACGGGCCGGGCAATGAGCAGTTCTTC. Together with reference TRBV7-9 and TRBJ2-1, the CDR3 gives the full variable domain: DTGVSQNPRHKITKRGQNVTFRCDPISEHNRLYWYRQTLGQGPEFLTYFQNEAQLEKSRLLSDRFSAERPKGSFSTLEIQRTEQGDSAMYLCASSDGPGNEQFFGPGTRLTVL.

The chain carries TRBV6-1 and TRBJ1-2, with TRBD1 identical over 11 bases. Looked up from germline, CDR1 is MNHNS and CDR2 is SASEGT. J was trimmed by 3 bases and V by 6 bases; bases with no gene match: 3. This CDR3 spans 14 amino acids. CDR3: CASRGTGGHYGYTF. Written as DNA, the CDR3 is TGTGCCAGCAGGGGGACAGGGGGACACTATGGCTACACCTTC.

In its sample, this clone was seen a few times. The chain recombines TRBV15 with TRBJ2-5; 7 nucleotides line up with TRBD1. CDR3 size: 18 residues. CDR1 is LNHNV and CDR2 is YYDKDF in the germline V gene (reference sequence). Trimming removed 1 base from V and 2 bases from J; junction bases left unmatched: 13. The CDR3 protein is CATSRAPSTGQTQETQYF. DNA of the CDR3: TGTGCCACCAGCAGAGCCCCCAGTACGGGACAGACACAAGAGACCCAGTACTTC.

The CDR3, as DNA: TGCGCCAGCAGCCCGCAACAGGGCGCGAACACCGGGGAGCTGTTTTTT. Translation gives CASSPQQGANTGELFF. This sequence joins TRBV5-1 and TRBJ2-2, with D maybe TRBD1 (6 bases). CDR3 length equals 16 residues. V was clipped by 4 bases and J by 0 bases, with 13 bases between them. The germline V gene has CDR1 SGHRS and CDR2 YFSETQ.